This TCR beta chain appears in the sequencing data of a study of CD8+ T cells in alopecia areata. Overall study results and limits: Possibly because of HLA-related factors, TCR sharing was less clear across patients than in mice.

The germline CDR1 and CDR2 sequences are MDHEN and SYDVKM. The CDR3 is made up of 14 amino acids. With 5 bases removed from V and 4 bases from J, the gap between germline ends came to 11 bases. Extraction and reverse transcription of RNA yielded cDNA as the sequencing template. The assay was immunoSEQ multiplex PCR, and TCRdb's table has in-frame clones only and misses some. The table records around 140,000 clones, roughly 52% of them present only once. This clone has just a few counts. Its antigen is as yet unknown. Treatment indicated: oral pan-JAK inhibitor, 5-10 mg twice daily. Obtained from alopecia areata patients were lesional scalp punch biopsies along with peripheral blood. The authors sorted CD4+ and CD8+ T cells from PBMCs.

The TCR comes from a human donor with alopecia areata. This chain uses TRBV28 with TRBJ2-2; no clear D gene. The specimen was CD8+ T cells sorted from blood, collected at week 4, from a patient treated with tofacitinib. DNA of the CDR3: TGTGCCAGCAGTAGGGTCAGACCCACCGGGGAGCTGTTTTTT. Translation: CASSRVRPTGELFF.